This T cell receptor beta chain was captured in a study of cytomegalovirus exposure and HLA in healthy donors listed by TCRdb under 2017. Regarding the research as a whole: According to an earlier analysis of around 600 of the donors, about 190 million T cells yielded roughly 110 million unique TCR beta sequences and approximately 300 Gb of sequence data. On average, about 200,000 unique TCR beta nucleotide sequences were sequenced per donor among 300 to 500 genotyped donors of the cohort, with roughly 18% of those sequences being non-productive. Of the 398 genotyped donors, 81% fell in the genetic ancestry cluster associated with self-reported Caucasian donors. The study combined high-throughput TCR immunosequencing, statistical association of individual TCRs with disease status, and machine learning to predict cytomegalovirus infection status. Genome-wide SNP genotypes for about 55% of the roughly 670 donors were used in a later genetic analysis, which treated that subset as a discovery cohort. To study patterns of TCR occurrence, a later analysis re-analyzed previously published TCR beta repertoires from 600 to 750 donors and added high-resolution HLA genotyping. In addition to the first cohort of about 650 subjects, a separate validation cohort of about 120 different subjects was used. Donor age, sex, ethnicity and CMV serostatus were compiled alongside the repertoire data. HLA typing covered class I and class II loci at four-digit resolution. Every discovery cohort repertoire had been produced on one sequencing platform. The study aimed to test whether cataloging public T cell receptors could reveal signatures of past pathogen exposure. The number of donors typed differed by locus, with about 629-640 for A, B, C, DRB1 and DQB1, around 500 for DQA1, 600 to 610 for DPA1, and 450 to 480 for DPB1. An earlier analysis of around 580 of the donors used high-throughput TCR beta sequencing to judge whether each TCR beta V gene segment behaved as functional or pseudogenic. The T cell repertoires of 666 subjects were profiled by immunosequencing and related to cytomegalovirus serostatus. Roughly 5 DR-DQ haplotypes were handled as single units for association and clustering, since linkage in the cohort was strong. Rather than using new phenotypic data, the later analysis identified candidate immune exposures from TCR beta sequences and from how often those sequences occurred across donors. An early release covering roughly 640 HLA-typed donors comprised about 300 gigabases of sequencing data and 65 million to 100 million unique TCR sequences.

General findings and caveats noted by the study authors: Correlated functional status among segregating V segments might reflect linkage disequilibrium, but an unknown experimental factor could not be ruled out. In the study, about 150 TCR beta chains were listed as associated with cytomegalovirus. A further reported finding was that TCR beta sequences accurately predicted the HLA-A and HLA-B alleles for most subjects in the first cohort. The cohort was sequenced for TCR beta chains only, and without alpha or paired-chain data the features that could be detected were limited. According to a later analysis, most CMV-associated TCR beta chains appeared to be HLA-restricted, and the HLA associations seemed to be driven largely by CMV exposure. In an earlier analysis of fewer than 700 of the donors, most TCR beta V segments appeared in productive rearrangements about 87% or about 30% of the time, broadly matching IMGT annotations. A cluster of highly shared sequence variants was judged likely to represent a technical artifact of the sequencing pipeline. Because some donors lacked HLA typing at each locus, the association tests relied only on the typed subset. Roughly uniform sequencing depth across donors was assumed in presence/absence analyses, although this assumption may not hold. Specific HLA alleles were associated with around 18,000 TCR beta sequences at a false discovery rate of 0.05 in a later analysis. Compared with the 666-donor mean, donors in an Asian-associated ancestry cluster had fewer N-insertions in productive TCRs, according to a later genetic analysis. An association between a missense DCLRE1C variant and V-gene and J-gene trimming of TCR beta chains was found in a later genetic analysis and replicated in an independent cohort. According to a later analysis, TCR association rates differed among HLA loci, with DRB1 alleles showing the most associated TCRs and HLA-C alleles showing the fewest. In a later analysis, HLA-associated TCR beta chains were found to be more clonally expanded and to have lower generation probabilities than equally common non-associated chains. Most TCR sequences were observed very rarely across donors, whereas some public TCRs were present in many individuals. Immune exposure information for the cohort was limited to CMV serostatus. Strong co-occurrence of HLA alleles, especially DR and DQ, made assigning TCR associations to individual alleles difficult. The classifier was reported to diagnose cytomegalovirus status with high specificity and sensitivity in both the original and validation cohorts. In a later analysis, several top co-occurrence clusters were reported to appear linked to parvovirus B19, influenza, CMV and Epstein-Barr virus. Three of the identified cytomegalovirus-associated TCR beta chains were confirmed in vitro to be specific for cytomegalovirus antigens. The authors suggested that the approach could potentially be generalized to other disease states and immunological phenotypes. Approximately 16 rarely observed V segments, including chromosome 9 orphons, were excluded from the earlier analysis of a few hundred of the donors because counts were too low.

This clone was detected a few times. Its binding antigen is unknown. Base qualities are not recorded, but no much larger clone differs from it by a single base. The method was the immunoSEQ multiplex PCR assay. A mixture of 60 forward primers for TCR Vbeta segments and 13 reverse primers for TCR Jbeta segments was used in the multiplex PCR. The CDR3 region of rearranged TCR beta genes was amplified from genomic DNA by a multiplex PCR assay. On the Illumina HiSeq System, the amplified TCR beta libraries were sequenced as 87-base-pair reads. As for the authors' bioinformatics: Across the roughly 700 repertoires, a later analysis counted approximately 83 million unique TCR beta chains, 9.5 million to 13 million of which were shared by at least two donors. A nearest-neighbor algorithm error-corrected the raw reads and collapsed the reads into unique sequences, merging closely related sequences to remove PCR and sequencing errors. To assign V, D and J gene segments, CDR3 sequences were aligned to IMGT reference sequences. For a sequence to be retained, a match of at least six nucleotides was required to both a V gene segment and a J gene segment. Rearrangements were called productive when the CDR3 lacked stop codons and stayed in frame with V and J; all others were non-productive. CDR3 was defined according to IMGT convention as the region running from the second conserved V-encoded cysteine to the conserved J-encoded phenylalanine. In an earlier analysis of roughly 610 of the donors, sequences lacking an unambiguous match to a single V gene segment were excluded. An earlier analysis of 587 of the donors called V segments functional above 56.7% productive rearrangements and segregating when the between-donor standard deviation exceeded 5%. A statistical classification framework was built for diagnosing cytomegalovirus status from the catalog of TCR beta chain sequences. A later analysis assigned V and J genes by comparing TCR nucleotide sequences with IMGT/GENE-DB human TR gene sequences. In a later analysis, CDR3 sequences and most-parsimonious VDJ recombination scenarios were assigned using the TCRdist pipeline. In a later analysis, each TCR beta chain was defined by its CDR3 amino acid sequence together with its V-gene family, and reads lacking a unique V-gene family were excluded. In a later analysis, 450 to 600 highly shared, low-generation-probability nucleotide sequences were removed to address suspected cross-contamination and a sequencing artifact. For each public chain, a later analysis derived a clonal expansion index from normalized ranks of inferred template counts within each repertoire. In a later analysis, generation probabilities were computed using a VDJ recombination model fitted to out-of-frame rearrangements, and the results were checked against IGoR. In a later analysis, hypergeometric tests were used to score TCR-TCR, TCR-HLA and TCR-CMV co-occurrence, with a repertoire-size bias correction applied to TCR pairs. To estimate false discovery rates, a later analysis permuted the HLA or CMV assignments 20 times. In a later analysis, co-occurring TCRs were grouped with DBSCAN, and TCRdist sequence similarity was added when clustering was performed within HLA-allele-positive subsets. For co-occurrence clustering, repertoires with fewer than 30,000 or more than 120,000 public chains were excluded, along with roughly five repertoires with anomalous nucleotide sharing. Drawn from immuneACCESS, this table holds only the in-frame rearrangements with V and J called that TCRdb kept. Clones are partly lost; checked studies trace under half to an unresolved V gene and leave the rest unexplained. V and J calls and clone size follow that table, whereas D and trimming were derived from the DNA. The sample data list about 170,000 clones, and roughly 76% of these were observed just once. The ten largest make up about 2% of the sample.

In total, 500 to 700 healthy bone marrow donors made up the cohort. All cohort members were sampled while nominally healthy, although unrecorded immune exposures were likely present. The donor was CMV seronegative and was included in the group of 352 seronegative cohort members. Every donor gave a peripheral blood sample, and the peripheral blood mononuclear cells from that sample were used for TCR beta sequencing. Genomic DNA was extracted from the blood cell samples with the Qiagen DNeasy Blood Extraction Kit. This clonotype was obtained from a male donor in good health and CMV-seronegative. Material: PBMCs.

The DNA sequence is TGTGCCAGCAGCCCCTCTGGACAGGGCTGGGGAGCTTTCTTT. It translates as CASSPSGQGWGAFF. The V and J segments used are TRBV6-1 and TRBJ1-1, with TRBD1 matching 8 junction bases. Per the germline V gene, MNHNS is the CDR1 and SASEGT is the CDR2. The CDR3 covers 14 residues, taking in both the cysteine and the phenylalanine. Only the CDR3 part of the read is kept: 42 bases, read in frame from the first base. Relative to germline, V is missing 6 bases and J is missing 10 bases, with 13 bases of the junction outside any gene match.